A single sample gave rise to the 30 T cell receptor beta chains below, sequenced in a study of glioma-infiltrating T cells after dendritic cell vaccination. Clones were sequenced by immunoSEQ multiplex PCR, and TCRdb holds only the in-frame ones, with some missing. Altogether about 24,000 clones are present, around 92% being singletons, with the ten largest covering just under 3%. The time point is: after dendritic cell vaccination, including at tumor progression/relapse. The source was blood, collected after dendritic cell vaccination. The receptors originated from a human donor with glioblastoma.

The chain uses TRBV13 and TRBJ2-3; D might be TRBD2 (6 bases). V lost 5 bases, J lost 3 bases, and 15 bases lay in between. This CDR3 contains 15 residues. CDR1 and CDR2 from the germline V gene are PRHDT and FYEKMQ (reference sequence). CDR3 sequence (DNA): TGTGCCAGCAGCCCAACCGGAGGGGCTACAGATACGCAGTATTTT. It yields the protein CASSPTGGATDTQYF.

This clone was seen just once. V and J are TRBV5-8 and TRBJ2-5; 12 positions match TRBD1. The CDR3 length is 16 residues. The V gene end was trimmed by 5 bases and the J gene end by 6 bases; junction bases not matched to a gene: 11. CDR1 is SGHTS and CDR2 is YDEGEE in the germline V gene. CDR3 amino acids: CASSTFGTGGLQTQYF. In DNA, the CDR3 is TGTGCCAGCAGTACTTTCGGGACAGGGGGCTTGCAGACCCAGTACTTC.

V is TRBV5-1 and J is TRBJ2-4; D may be TRBD2 (6 bases). V dropped 6 bases and J dropped 5 bases, with 12 bases sitting between them. The germline V gene has CDR1 SGHRS and CDR2 YFSETQ. The length of the CDR3 is 13 residues. CDR3 sequence: CASTLGGENIQYF. CDR3 in DNA: TGCGCCAGCACCCTTGGCGGGGAAAACATTCAGTACTTC. Full variable domain (outside the CDR3, taken from reference TRBV5-1 and TRBJ2-4): KAGVTQTPRYLIKTRGQQVTLSCSPISGHRSVSWYQQTPGQGLQFLFEYFSETQRNKGNFPGRFSGRQFSNSRSEMNVSTLELGDSALYLCASTLGGENIQYFGAGTRLSVL.

This sequence joins TRBV5-1 and TRBJ1-1; the match to TRBD1 covers 7 bases. The CDR3 runs 13 residues. Germline V gene sequence: CDR1 SGHRS, CDR2 YFSETQ. V dropped 5 bases and J dropped 7; count of bases not matched to a gene: 8. Written as DNA, the CDR3 is TGCGCCAGCAGTTACAGGGGTGAGGGTGAAGCTTTCTTT. Protein: CASSYRGEGEAFF.

The chain recombines TRBV6-1 with TRBJ1-1; 7 nucleotides align to TRBD1. The CDR3 consists of 12 residues. The junction had 7 bases not matched to a gene; V was cut back by 7 bases and J by 8 bases. Germline lookup yields CDR1 MNHNS and CDR2 SASEGT. CDR3: CASIVGGQEAFF. DNA of the CDR3: TGTGCCAGCATCGTGGGGGGACAGGAAGCTTTCTTT.

The chain joins TRBV2 to TRBJ1-2; 10 nucleotides agree with TRBD1. The V and J ends lost 1 base and 6 bases, in that order; junction bases with no gene match: 5. Germline V lookup: CDR1 SNHLY, CDR2 FYNNEI. The CDR3 is 15 amino acids. CDR3: CASSEDPGTGDGYTF. The DNA of the CDR3 is TGTGCCAGCAGTGAAGATCCCGGGACAGGGGATGGCTACACCTTC.

The chain employs TRBV18 and TRBJ1-4, with 10 bases that match TRBD1. Germline assignment: CDR1 KGHSH and CDR2 LQKENI. This CDR3 spans 14 amino acids. V shed 8 bases and J 4 bases; nucleotides not matched to a gene: 4. DNA of the CDR3: TGTGCCAGCGCTTGGACAGGGGGTAATGAAAAACTGTTTTTT. This sequence encodes CASAWTGGNEKLFF. Supplemented by reference TRBV18 and TRBJ1-4, the full variable domain reads NAGVMQNPRHLVRRRGQEARLRCSPMKGHSHVYWYRQLPEEGLKFMVYLQKENIIDESGMPKERFSAEFPKEGPSILRIQQVVRGDSAAYFCASAWTGGNEKLFFGSGTQLSVL.

The rearrangement joins TRBV4-1 to TRBJ1-2, with D unclear. Germline V gives CDR1 MGHRA, CDR2 YSYEKL. V was shortened by 3 bases and J by 8 bases, with 10 bases between the two germline ends. The CDR3 has 12 amino acids. The CDR3 sequence is CASSHLEAGYTF. The CDR3 nucleotides read TGCGCCAGCAGCCACCTCGAGGCCGGCTACACCTTC.

The CDR3 nucleotides read TGTGCCAGCAGCCCAAGGGACAGGGTCTGGACTGAAGCTTTCTTT. It specifies CASSPRDRVWTEAFF. The rearrangement links TRBV7-9 to TRBJ1-1; the match to TRBD1 covers 9 bases. V shed 5 bases, J shed 5 bases, and the junction held 9 bases outside the gene matches. The CDR3 has 15 amino acids. The germline V gene encodes CDR1 SEHNR and CDR2 FQNEAQ (reference sequence). Full variable domain (rest looked up from reference TRBV7-9 and TRBJ1-1): DTGVSQNPRHKITKRGQNVTFRCDPISEHNRLYWYRQTLGQGPEFLTYFQNEAQLEKSRLLSDRFSAERPKGSFSTLEIQRTEQGDSAMYLCASSPRDRVWTEAFFGQGTRLTVV.

The V call is TRBV19, the J call TRBJ2-3; the D is unclear. The CDR3 is 15 residues long. CDR1 and CDR2 from the germline V gene are LNHDA and SQIVND (reference sequence). V was clipped by 0 bases and J by 2 bases, with 9 bases between them. The CDR3 nucleotides are TGTGCCAGTAGTATAGAGCGGAGAGTCACAGATACGCAGTATTTT. Its protein product is CASSIERRVTDTQYF.

This chain connects TRBV4-2 to TRBJ1-1; no reliable D call. The CDR3 runs to 14 residues. Trimming removed 4 bases at V and 1 base at J, with 10 bases between. Germline CDR1 and CDR2: LGHNA and YNFKEQ. DNA of the CDR3: TGTGCCAGCAGCCCCTTTTCGGGGAACACTGAAGCTTTCTTT. Amino acid sequence: CASSPFSGNTEAFF.

V and J are TRBV7-8 and TRBJ2-1; 9 positions match TRBD2. This CDR3 comprises 13 residues. V dropped 8 bases and J dropped 8; count of bases not matched to a gene: 7. In germline, CDR1 is SGHVS, CDR2 FQNEAQ. CDR3 amino acids: CASAGGLFHEQFF. The CDR3 DNA reads as TGTGCCAGCGCGGGGGGGCTATTCCATGAGCAGTTCTTC.

This clone was counted only a few times. As DNA, the CDR3 is TGCGCCAGCAGCTTCGCGGGACAGGGGCGTGATTCACCCCTCCACTTT. As protein: CASSFAGQGRDSPLHF. The V and J genes are TRBV5-1 and TRBJ1-6, with 10 bases fitting TRBD1. CDR1 is SGHRS, CDR2 YFSETQ, per germline. The CDR3 has 16 residues. V dropped 2 bases and J dropped 8; count of bases not matched to a gene: 7. The full variable domain, its missing parts supplied by reference TRBV5-1 and TRBJ1-6, is KAGVTQTPRYLIKTRGQQVTLSCSPISGHRSVSWYQQTPGQGLQFLFEYFSETQRNKGNFPGRFSGRQFSNSRSEMNVSTLELGDSALYLCASSFAGQGRDSPLHFGNGTRLTVT.

The chain links TRBV4-2 to TRBJ2-1, with D perhaps TRBD1 (5 bases). This CDR3 spans 18 amino acids. The V and J ends lost 7 bases and 2 bases respectively, with 24 bases between them. CDR1 is LGHNA, CDR2 YNFKEQ, per germline. CDR3 loop: CASTRRSWGETPYNEQFF. CDR3 DNA sequence: TGTGCCAGCACGCGAAGGTCGTGGGGCGAAACCCCCTACAATGAGCAGTTCTTC.

This clone has just one count. The chain couples TRBV18 to TRBJ1-1, with D possibly TRBD1 on 5 matching bases. Trimming pared 3 bases from V and 7 bases from J, leaving 6 bases between. Looked up from germline, CDR1 is KGHSH and CDR2 is LQKENI. CDR3 size: 11 residues. CDR3 coding DNA: TGTGCCAGCTCACCCCAGGGTGAAGCTTTCTTT. This sequence encodes CASSPQGEAFF.

The J gene is TRBJ1-6, the V gene TRBV6-1; D may be TRBD1 (6 bases). Trimming took 4 bases from V and 9 from J, leaving 13 bases between them. Germline V gives CDR1 MNHNS, CDR2 SASEGT. The CDR3 contains 14 residues. CDR3 sequence (DNA): TGTGCCAGCAGTGTCCCCCTACAGGGTTCACCCCTCCACTTT. Its translation: CASSVPLQGSPLHF.

The V and J genes are TRBV5-1 and TRBJ2-7; 7 bases fit TRBD1. The CDR3 contains 14 residues. The V gene end was trimmed by 4 bases and the J gene end by 2 bases; junction bases not matched to a gene: 6. Germline V CDR1 and CDR2: SGHRS, YFSETQ. CDR3 residues: CASSEQGPTYEQYF. CDR3 sequence (DNA): TGCGCCAGCAGCGAACAGGGGCCAACCTACGAGCAGTACTTC.

The CDR3 nucleotides read TGTGCCAGCAGCCAAGACCCCCGGTCGCGGATCGAGACCCAGTACTTC. Its translation: CASSQDPRSRIETQYF. The chain employs TRBV4-2 and TRBJ2-5; no reliable D call. V was trimmed by 0 bases and J by 5 bases, leaving 16 bases between them. This CDR3 region has 16 residues. Germline CDR1 and CDR2: LGHNA and YNFKEQ.

About this clone itself: One end of the junction varies from germline; a read error may be responsible. The chain is built from TRBV7-7 and TRBJ2-2, with TRBD1 matching 9 bases. This CDR3 is 16 amino acids long. Looked up from germline, CDR1 is SSHAT and CDR2 is FNYEAQ (reference sequence). CDR3 sequence reads: CASSSFDRGDTGELFF. CDR3 nucleotides: TGTGCTAGCAGCTCTTTCGACAGGGGGGACACCGGGGAGCTGTTTTTT. The variable domain in full, with the rest retrieved from reference TRBV7-7 and TRBJ2-2, is GAGVSQSPRYKVTKRGQDVTLRCDPISSHATLYWYQQALGQGPEFLTYFNYEAQPDKSGLPSDRFSAERPEGSISTLTIQRTEQRDSAMYRCASSSFDRGDTGELFFGEGSRLTVL.

V and J are TRBV7-9 and TRBJ2-3; D may be TRBD1 (5 bases). The V gene's germline CDR1 is SEHNR and CDR2 FQNEAQ (reference sequence). This CDR3 is 15 amino acids long. Trimming shortened V by 6 bases and J by 1 base, and 14 bases separated the two germline ends. The CDR3 spells CASSRGLGGTDTQYF. The CDR3 DNA follows: TGTGCCAGCAGTAGGGGTTTGGGCGGCACAGATACGCAGTATTTT.

The V gene is TRBV6-1, the J gene TRBJ2-3, with no clear D. Looked up from germline, CDR1 is MNHNS and CDR2 is SASEGT. CDR3 length equals 16 residues. V gave up 4 bases and J gave up 3 bases, with 17 bases separating them. Here the CDR3 reads CASSVNAGTRTDTQYF. The CDR3 DNA reads TGTGCCAGCAGTGTAAATGCTGGAACCAGGACAGATACGCAGTATTTT.

This chain links TRBV11-2 with TRBJ2-1; 8 bases are shared with TRBD2. J lost 4 bases, V lost 1 base, and 3 bases had no gene match. From germline, CDR1 is SGHAT and CDR2 FQNNGV. The CDR3 is 15 amino acids. This CDR3 reads CASSLGGGSYNEQFF. The CDR3 region has the DNA TGTGCCAGCAGCTTAGGCGGGGGGTCGTACAATGAGCAGTTCTTC.

The CDR3, as DNA: TGTGCCAGTAGTATCAATTCGGAGGTCCCCGAAGCTTTCTTT. As protein: CASSINSEVPEAFF. V and J are TRBV19 and TRBJ1-1; D is unresolved. The CDR3 covers 14 residues. The germline gives CDR1 LNHDA, CDR2 SQIVND (reference sequence). V lost 3 bases and J 8 bases, leaving 16 bases between the germline ends. The whole variable domain, filled in from reference TRBV19 and TRBJ1-1, reads DGGITQSPKYLFRKEGQNVTLSCEQNLNHDAMYWYRQDPGQGLRLIYYSQIVNDFQKGDIAEGYSVSREKKESFPLTVTSAQKNPTAFYLCASSINSEVPEAFFGQGTRLTVV.

This clone was found a few times. V and J are TRBV10-3 and TRBJ1-2, with unresolved D. The CDR3 contains 15 residues. V was pared by 3 bases and J by 0 bases, with 11 bases between. CDR1 and CDR2 (germline): ENHRY, SYGVKD. The CDR3 reads CAISEEGSTNYGYTF. As DNA, the CDR3 is TGTGCCATCAGTGAAGAGGGCTCCACTAACTATGGCTACACCTTC.

The CDR3 protein is CASSPSGQGREQYF. CDR3 bases: TGTGCCAGCTCACCAAGCGGACAGGGACGCGAGCAGTACTTC. The V and J genes are TRBV18 and TRBJ2-7, with 8 bases fitting TRBD1. Germline V gene data show CDR1 as KGHSH and CDR2 as LQKENI. Trimming cost V 2 bases and J 6 bases; bases outside gene matches: 6. CDR3 length: 14 amino acids.

The chain is built from TRBV6-1 and TRBJ2-2, with D perhaps TRBD1 (5 bases). This CDR3 spans 14 amino acids. Trimming removed 6 bases at V and 6 bases at J, with 14 bases between. The germline CDR1 and CDR2 sequences are MNHNS and SASEGT. Written as DNA, the CDR3 is TGTGCCAGCAGAAGACAGACACTGGCCGGGGAGCTGTTTTTT. Its protein is CASRRQTLAGELFF.

This chain joins TRBV7-2 and TRBJ1-6, with a possible D match to TRBD1 (5 bases). V was clipped by 1 base and J by 6 bases, with 10 bases between them. Germline V gene data show CDR1 as SGHTA and CDR2 as FQGNSA. The CDR3 runs 15 residues. Here the CDR3 reads CASSLGGVPNSPLHF. CDR3 bases: TGTGCCAGCAGCTTAGGGGGGGTGCCTAATTCACCCCTCCACTTT.

The chain joins TRBV4-1 to TRBJ2-3, with 12 bases that match TRBD2. CDR3 length: 16 amino acids. The germline V gene has CDR1 MGHRA and CDR2 YSYEKL. Germline trimming cut 3 bases from V and 7 bases from J; bases unmatched to any gene: 8. In DNA form, the CDR3 reads TGCGCCAGCAGCCAGGCGACTAGCGGGGGCTCATATACGCAGTATTTT. Amino acid sequence: CASSQATSGGSYTQYF.

The V and J genes are TRBV10-3 and TRBJ2-1, with D perhaps TRBD2 (6 bases). The CDR3 loop spans 12 amino acids. V dropped 4 bases and J dropped 10 bases, with 11 bases sitting between them. Germline V lookup: CDR1 ENHRY, CDR2 SYGVKD. CDR3 DNA sequence: TGTGCCATCAGTGTCTCTGGGAGGGAGCAGTTCTTC. As protein: CAISVSGREQFF.

The V gene is TRBV6-1, the J gene TRBJ1-4; D is uncertain. Germline CDR1 and CDR2: MNHNS and SASEGT. The CDR3 has 15 amino acids. V lost 10 bases to trimming and J lost 0 bases, with 15 bases between them. The CDR3 spells CATQVVPATNEKLFF. The CDR3 nucleotides are TGTGCCACCCAGGTGGTACCCGCAACTAATGAAAAACTGTTTTTT.